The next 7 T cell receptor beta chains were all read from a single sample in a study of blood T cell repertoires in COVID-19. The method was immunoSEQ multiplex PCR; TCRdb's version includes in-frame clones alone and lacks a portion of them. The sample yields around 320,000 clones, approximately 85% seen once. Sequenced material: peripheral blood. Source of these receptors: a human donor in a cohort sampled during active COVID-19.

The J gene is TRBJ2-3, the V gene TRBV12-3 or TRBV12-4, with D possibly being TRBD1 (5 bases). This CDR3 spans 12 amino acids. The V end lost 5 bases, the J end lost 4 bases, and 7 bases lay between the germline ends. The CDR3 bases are TGTGCCAGCAGTGCCAGGGCAGATACGCAGTATTTT. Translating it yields CASSARADTQYF.

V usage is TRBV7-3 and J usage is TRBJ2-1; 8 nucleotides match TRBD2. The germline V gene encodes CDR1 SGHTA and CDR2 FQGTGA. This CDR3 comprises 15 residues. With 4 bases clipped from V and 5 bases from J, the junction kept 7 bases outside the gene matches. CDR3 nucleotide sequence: TGTGCCAGCAGCTCCCGGGAGGGGAACCACAATGAGCAGTTCTTC. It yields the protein CASSSREGNHNEQFF.

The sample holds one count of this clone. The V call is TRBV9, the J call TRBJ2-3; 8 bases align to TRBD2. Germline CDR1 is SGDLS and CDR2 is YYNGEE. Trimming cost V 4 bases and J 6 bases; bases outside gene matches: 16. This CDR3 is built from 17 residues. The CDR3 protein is CASSRRGGPQRGDTQYF. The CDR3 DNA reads TGTGCCAGCAGCCGACGCGGGGGGCCTCAACGAGGCGATACGCAGTATTTT.

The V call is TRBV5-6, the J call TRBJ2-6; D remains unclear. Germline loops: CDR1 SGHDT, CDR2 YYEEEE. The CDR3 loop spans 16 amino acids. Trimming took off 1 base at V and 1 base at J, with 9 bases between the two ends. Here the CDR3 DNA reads TGTGCCAGCAGCTTGCTAGGCACTTCTGGGGCCAACGTCCTGACTTTC. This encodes CASSLLGTSGANVLTF.

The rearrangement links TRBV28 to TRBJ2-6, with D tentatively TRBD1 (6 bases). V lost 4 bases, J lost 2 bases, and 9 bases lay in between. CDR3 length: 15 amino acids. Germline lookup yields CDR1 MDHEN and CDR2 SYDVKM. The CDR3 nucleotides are TGTGCCAGCAGTTCGGCAGGGGCTGGGGCCAACGTCCTGACTTTC. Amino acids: CASSSAGAGANVLTF.

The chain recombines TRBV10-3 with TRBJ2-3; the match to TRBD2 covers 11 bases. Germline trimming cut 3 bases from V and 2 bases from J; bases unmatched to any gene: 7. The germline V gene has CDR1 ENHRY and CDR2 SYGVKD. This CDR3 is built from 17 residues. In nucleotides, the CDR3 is TGTGCCATCAGTGATCCTAGCGGGGGGTTATACACAGATACGCAGTATTTT. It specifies CAISDPSGGLYTDTQYF.

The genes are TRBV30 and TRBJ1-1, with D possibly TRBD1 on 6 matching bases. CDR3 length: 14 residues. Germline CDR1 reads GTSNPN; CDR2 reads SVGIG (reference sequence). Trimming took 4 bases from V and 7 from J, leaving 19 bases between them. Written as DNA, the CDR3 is TGTGCCTGGACTACGGACAGCTTAAACCTTGAAGCTTTCTTT. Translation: CAWTTDSLNLEAFF.